Given below is one T cell receptor (beta chain) in context. What it binds is unknown. This specimen comes from a study of cytomegalovirus exposure and HLA in healthy donors. PCR employed 60 Vbeta and 13 Jbeta primers. Here immunoSEQ multiplex PCR was the method, and the copy in TCRdb shows in-frame clones only, minus some. This sample carries roughly 120,000 clones, about 81% of them seen once, and the ten largest clones take 1.1%. Study-level points and caveats: It was 150 to 200 TCR beta chains that were listed as cytomegalovirus-associated. The study carried out a later analysis of TCR beta sequences. It associated under 20,000 of them with specific HLA alleles at a false discovery rate of 0.05.

Germline CDR1 SGHKS, CDR2 YYEKEE (reference sequence). Trimming at V came to 4 bases and at J to 3 bases, leaving 4 bases not matched to a gene. The CDR3 length is 15 residues. Material: PBMCs. This chain uses TRBV5-5 with TRBJ1-2; the match to TRBD1 covers 12 bases. This TCR was sampled from a woman in her thirties in good health and CMV-seronegative. The CDR3 region is CASSRDRGLYYGYTF. CDR3 nucleotides: TGTGCCAGCAGCCGGGACAGGGGGCTGTACTATGGCTACACCTTC.